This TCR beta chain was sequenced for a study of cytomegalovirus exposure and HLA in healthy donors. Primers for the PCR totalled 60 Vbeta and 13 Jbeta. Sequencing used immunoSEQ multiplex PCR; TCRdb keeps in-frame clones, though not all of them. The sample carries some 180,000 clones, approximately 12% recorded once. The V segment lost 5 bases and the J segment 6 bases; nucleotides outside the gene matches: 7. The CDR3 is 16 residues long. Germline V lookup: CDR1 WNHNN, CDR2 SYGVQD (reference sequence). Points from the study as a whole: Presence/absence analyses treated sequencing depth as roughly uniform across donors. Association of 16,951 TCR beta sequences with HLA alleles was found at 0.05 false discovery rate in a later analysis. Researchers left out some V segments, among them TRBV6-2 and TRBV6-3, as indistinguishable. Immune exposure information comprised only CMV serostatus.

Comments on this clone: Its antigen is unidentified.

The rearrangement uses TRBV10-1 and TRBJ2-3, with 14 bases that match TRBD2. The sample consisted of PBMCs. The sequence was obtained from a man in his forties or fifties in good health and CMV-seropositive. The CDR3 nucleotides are TGCGCCAGCAGTCTGTGGACTAGCGGGGGGATGGATACGCAGTATTTT. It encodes CASSLWTSGGMDTQYF.